The 15 T cell receptor beta chains listed next were all sequenced from one sample in a study of Graves' ophthalmopathy and Graves' hyperthyroidism. As the template, RNA transcripts were used to amplify TCR beta CDR3 regions. HTBI primers primed a first-round RT-PCR, and a second-round multiplex PCR followed. One entry per CDR3 protein, called by TCRdb with MiXCR from the multiplex PCR reads. Of 660,000 or so distinct CDR3 sequences in the sample, more than 40% were seen once. The material sequenced was peripheral blood. These receptors all stem from an adult man with Graves' ophthalmopathy.

V is TRBV25-1 and J is TRBJ2-7; D possibly matches TRBD1 or TRBD2 (7 bases each). Germline CDR1 reads MGHDK; CDR2 reads SYGVNS. CDR3 size: 16 residues. CDR3: CASGRDSTVVRYEQYF. The CDR3 region has the DNA TGTGCTAGTGGGAGGGACAGCACCGTGGTTCGCTACGAGCAGTACTTC.

This clonotype was detected once. The J gene is TRBJ2-2, the V gene TRBV25-1, with TRBD1 as a possible D gene (6 bases). Germline CDR1 and CDR2: MGHDK and SYGVNS. The CDR3 covers 15 residues. V was cut by 5 bases and J by 3 bases, with 13 bases left in between. The CDR3 sequence: CASSLKYRDTGELFF. DNA of the CDR3: TGTGCCAGCAGTTTAAAGTACAGGGACACCGGGGAGCTGTTTTTT.

In regard to this clonotype: Given a much more abundant clone one base away, this may be a read error. The chain uses TRBV20-1 and TRBJ1-2, with D maybe TRBD1 (5 bases). Germline V gives CDR1 DFQATT, CDR2 SNEGSKA (reference sequence). V was clipped by 5 bases and J by 7 bases, with 17 bases between them. The CDR3 contains 13 residues. The chain's CDR3 is CSAGVQAGFGYTF. CDR3 bases: TGCAGTGCTGGAGTGCAAGCAGGGTTTGGCTACACCTTC.

For this clonotype: A clone one base away is much larger, so this may be a read error. The CDR3 DNA reads as TGCGCCAGCAGCCCGAGCCCCCAGGGGACGAACACCGGGGAGCTGCTTTTT. Residues: CASSPSPQGTNTGELLF. The chain recombines TRBV5-1 with TRBJ2-2; weak D call: TRBD1 (6 bases). Germline V gene lookup returns CDR1 SGHRS and CDR2 YFSETQ. The CDR3 is 17 amino acids.

There are many counts of this clonotype. The chain employs TRBV9 and TRBJ2-7, with 9 bases that match TRBD1. Trimming at V came to 3 bases and at J to 5 bases, leaving 9 bases not matched to a gene. Germline CDR1 and CDR2: SGDLS and YYNGEE. This CDR3 comprises 15 residues. CDR3 region: CASSGPGQGFNEQYF. The CDR3, as DNA: TGTGCCAGCAGCGGACCGGGACAGGGTTTCAACGAGCAGTACTTC.

This clonotype was detected ten times or more. The chain employs TRBV19 and TRBJ1-5; D is unclear. The CDR3 runs 14 residues. Germline CDR1 is LNHDA and CDR2 is SQIVND (reference sequence). Trimming cost V 3 bases and J 4 bases, with 10 bases left between them. The CDR3 DNA follows: TGTGCCAGTAGTATTGACGGCTCGAATCAGCCCCAGCATTTT. This encodes CASSIDGSNQPQHF.

The rearrangement uses TRBV5-1 and TRBJ1-2, with 8 bases matching TRBD1. Germline V gene data show CDR1 as SGHRS and CDR2 as YFSETQ. This CDR3 is built from 13 residues. The ends lost 4 bases at V and 10 bases at J; junction bases unmatched: 9. The CDR3 loop reads CASSPLGQGDYTF. For the CDR3, the DNA is TGCGCCAGCAGCCCCCTCGGACAGGGCGACTACACCTTC.

At least ten counts were recorded for this clonotype. This chain links TRBV19 with TRBJ1-1, with unresolved D. V was trimmed by 5 bases and J by 2 bases, leaving 21 bases between them. Germline lookup yields CDR1 LNHDA and CDR2 SQIVND (reference sequence). The CDR3 is 17 amino acids. In nucleotides, the CDR3 is TGTGCCAGTAGTGTATCCGGGTGGCGGTCACGAAACACTGAAGCTTTCTTT. This encodes CASSVSGWRSRNTEAFF.

This clonotype has ten or more counts. The rearrangement uses TRBV4-1 and TRBJ1-1; D is unresolved. Trimming took 2 bases from V and 0 from J, leaving 7 bases between them. Germline V gives CDR1 MGHRA, CDR2 YSYEKL. The CDR3 is 14 residues long. The CDR3, as DNA: TGCGCCAGCAGCCAAAACGACCTGAACACTGAAGCTTTCTTT. Translating gives CASSQNDLNTEAFF.

The sample holds many counts of this clonotype. The chain uses TRBV7-9 and TRBJ2-5; unclear D gene. Per germline, CDR1 SEHNR and CDR2 FQNEAQ (reference sequence). This CDR3 is 13 amino acids long. V dropped 3 bases and J dropped 1 base, with 6 bases sitting between them. The CDR3 region is CASSLDAQETQYF. The CDR3 region has the DNA TGTGCCAGCAGCTTGGACGCCCAAGAGACCCAGTACTTC.

V gene TRBV10-3 combines with J gene TRBJ1-3; D remains ambiguous. CDR3 length: 12 residues. V was pared by 6 bases and J by 4 bases, with 7 bases between. The germline V gene has CDR1 ENHRY and CDR2 SYGVKD. The CDR3 DNA sequence: TGTGCCATCAGGGACTCCGGAAACACCATATATTTT. This codes for CAIRDSGNTIYF.

The CDR3 sequence: CASSDIQGLGAQHF. DNA for the CDR3: TGTGCCAGCAGTGACATACAGGGGCTTGGGGCCCAGCATTTT. The J gene is TRBJ1-5, the V gene TRBV6-1; the match to TRBD1 covers 7 bases. The CDR3 covers 14 residues. V shed 3 bases and J 11 bases; nucleotides not matched to a gene: 10. CDR1 is MNHNS and CDR2 is SASEGT in the germline V gene.

The rearrangement joins TRBV20-1 to TRBJ2-5; 7 positions agree with TRBD1. V was clipped by 0 bases and J by 5 bases; unmatched bases: 9. The CDR3 contains 15 residues. The germline CDR1 and CDR2 sequences are DFQATT and SNEGSKA (reference sequence). In nucleotides, the CDR3 is TGCAGTGCTAGAGATATTAGGGGGCGGGTGGAGACCCAGTACTTC. This translates into CSARDIRGRVETQYF.

This clonotype was picked up many times. The chain recombines TRBV2 with TRBJ1-1; 7 nucleotides align to TRBD1. CDR1 and CDR2 (germline): SNHLY, FYNNEI. The CDR3 has 15 residues. Trimming removed 1 base from V and 4 bases from J; junction bases left unmatched: 6. CDR3 region: CASSEVKGAPTEAFF. CDR3 in DNA: TGTGCCAGCAGTGAAGTTAAGGGGGCGCCCACTGAAGCTTTCTTT. The full variable domain, with the rest looked up from reference TRBV2 and TRBJ1-1, is EPEVTQTPSHQVTQMGQEVILRCVPISNHLYFYWYRQILGQKVEFLVSFYNNEISEKSEIFDDQFSVERPDGSNFTLKIRSTKLEDSAMYFCASSEVKGAPTEAFFGQGTRLTVV.

This clonotype was observed once. This sequence joins TRBV20-1 and TRBJ1-6; 7 bases fit TRBD1. Germline V gene data show CDR1 as DFQATT and CDR2 as SNEGSKA (reference sequence). This CDR3 has 17 amino acids. J lost 1 base, V lost 3 bases, and 9 bases had no gene match. The CDR3 nucleotides are TGCAGTGCTAGCTTTACAGGGGATGTATCCTATAATTCACCCCTCCACTTT. This encodes CSASFTGDVSYNSPLHF.